The 3 T cell receptor beta chains listed next were all sequenced from one sample in a study of cytomegalovirus exposure and HLA in healthy donors. Amplification used 60 Vbeta primers and 13 Jbeta primers. Clones were sequenced by immunoSEQ multiplex PCR, and TCRdb holds only the in-frame ones, with some missing. The ten top clones account for 3.7%, within a sample of some 110,000 clones. Sequencing was done on a sample of PBMCs. The receptor set was obtained from a man younger than 40 in good health and CMV-seronegative.

V usage is TRBV30 and J usage is TRBJ2-1, with a weak D call TRBD2 (6 bases). The germline CDR1 and CDR2 sequences are GTSNPN and SVGIG (reference sequence). Trimming pared 0 bases from V and 0 bases from J, leaving 9 bases between. CDR3 length: 15 residues. The CDR3 nucleotides read TGTGCCTGGAGTGTAGGGACTTACTCCTACAATGAGCAGTTCTTC. This translates into CAWSVGTYSYNEQFF.

The gene calls are TRBV19 and TRBJ1-1; 7 bases align to TRBD1. The CDR3 consists of 13 residues. CDR1 LNHDA and CDR2 SQIVND come from the germline V gene (reference sequence). The V and J ends lost 6 bases and 4 bases, in that order; junction bases with no gene match: 5. CDR3 in DNA: TGTGCCAGTAGACGCTCAGGGGGCACTGAAGCTTTCTTT. It encodes CASRRSGGTEAFF.

The CDR3 sequence is CASSEQDYGYTF. DNA for the CDR3: TGTGCCAGCAGTGAACAGGACTATGGCTACACCTTC. The chain recombines TRBV2 with TRBJ1-2; no reliable D call. CDR3 length: 12 residues. Trimming cost V 2 bases and J 3 bases, with 4 bases left between them. Germline V CDR1 and CDR2: SNHLY, FYNNEI.